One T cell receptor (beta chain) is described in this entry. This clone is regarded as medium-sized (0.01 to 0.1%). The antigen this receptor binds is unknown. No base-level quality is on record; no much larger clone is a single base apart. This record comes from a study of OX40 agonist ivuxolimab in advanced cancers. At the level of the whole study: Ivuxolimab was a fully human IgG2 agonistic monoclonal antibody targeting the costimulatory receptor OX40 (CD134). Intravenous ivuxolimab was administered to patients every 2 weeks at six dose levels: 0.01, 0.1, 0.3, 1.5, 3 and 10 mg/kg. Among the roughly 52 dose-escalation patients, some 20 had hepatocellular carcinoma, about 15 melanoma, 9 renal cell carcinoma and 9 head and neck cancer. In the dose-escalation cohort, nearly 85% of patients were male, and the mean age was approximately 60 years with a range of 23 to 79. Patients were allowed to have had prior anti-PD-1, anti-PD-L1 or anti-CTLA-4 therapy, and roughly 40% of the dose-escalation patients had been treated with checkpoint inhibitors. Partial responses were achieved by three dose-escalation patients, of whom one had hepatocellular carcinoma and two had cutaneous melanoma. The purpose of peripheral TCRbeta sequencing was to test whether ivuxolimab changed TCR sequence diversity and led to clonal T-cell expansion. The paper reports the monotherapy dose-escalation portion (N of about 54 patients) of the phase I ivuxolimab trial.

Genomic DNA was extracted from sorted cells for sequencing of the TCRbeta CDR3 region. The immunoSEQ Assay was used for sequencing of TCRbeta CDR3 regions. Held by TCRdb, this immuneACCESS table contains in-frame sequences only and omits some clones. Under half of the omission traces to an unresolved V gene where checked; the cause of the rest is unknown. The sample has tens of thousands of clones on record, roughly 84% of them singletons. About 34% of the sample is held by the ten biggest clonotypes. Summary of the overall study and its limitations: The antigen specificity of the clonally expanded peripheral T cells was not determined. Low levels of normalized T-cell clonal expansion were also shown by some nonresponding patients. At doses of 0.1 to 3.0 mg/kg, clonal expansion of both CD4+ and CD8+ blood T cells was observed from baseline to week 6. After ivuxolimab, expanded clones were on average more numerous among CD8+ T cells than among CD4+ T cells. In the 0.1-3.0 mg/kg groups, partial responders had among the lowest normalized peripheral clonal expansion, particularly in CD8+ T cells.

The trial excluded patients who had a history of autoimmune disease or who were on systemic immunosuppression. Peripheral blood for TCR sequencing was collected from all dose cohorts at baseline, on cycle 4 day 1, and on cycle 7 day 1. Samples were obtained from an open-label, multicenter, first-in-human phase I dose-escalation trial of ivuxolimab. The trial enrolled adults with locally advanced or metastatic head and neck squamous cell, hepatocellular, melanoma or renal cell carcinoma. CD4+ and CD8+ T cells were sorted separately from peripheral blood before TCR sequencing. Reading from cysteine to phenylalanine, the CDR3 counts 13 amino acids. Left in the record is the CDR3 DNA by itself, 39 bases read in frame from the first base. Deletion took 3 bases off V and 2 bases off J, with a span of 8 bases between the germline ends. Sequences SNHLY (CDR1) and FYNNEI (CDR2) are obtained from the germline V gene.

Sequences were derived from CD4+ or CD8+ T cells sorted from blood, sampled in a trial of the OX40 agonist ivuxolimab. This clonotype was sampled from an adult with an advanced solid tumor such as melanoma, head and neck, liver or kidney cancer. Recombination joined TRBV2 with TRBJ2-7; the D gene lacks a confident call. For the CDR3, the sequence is CASSDGSTYEQYF. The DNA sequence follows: TGTGCCAGCAGTGATGGCTCTACCTACGAGCAGTACTTC.